The 4 T cell receptor beta chains given below trace back to one sample, sequenced in a study of cytomegalovirus exposure and HLA in healthy donors. This PCR relied on a set of 60 Vbeta primers and 13 Jbeta primers. Sequenced by immunoSEQ multiplex PCR; TCRdb stores in-frame clones only, minus some. In the table there are roughly 160,000 clones, 80% to 85% of which are singletons. What was sequenced was PBMCs. The source of these receptors is a boy between 2 and 15 years old in good health and CMV-seronegative.

V and J are TRBV6-5 and TRBJ2-7; 12 bases map to TRBD2. V lost 6 bases and J lost 4; bases outside the gene matches: 7. The germline gives CDR1 MNHEY, CDR2 SVGAGI. There are 15 residues in the CDR3. Here the CDR3 reads CASRMTSGSRYEQYF. CDR3 DNA sequence: TGTGCCAGCAGGATGACTAGCGGGAGTAGGTACGAGCAGTACTTC.

The V gene is TRBV6-1, the J gene TRBJ2-5; no definite D call. Germline V CDR1 and CDR2: MNHNS, SASEGT. This CDR3 comprises 13 residues. Trimming took off 4 bases at V and 5 bases at J, with 11 bases between the two ends. The DNA of the CDR3 is TGTGCCAGCAGTGGTACAGCTGGGGAGACCCAGTACTTC. It translates to CASSGTAGETQYF.

V is TRBV10-3 and J is TRBJ2-1; D call uncertain. This CDR3 comprises 17 residues. In germline, CDR1 is ENHRY, CDR2 SYGVKD. Trimming left V 4 bases short and J 2 bases short, with 18 bases between. In nucleotides, the CDR3 is TGTGCCATCAGTGGAGGCTTGGTTAGCCCGCCCTACAATGAGCAGTTCTTC. Amino acid sequence: CAISGGLVSPPYNEQFF.

The chain couples TRBV27 to TRBJ2-1; TRBD1 agrees at 11 bases. V gave up 5 bases and J gave up 9 bases; unmatched junction bases: 6. This CDR3 contains 14 residues. Per the germline V gene, CDR1 is MNHEY and CDR2 is SMNVEV (reference sequence). The chain's CDR3 is CASSPGTGGGEQFF. DNA for the CDR3: TGTGCCAGCAGTCCCGGGACAGGGGGAGGTGAGCAGTTCTTC.